This T cell receptor beta chain was captured in a study of blood T cells in healthy people across ages. Germline CDR1 SGHVS, CDR2 FQNEAQ. CDR3 size: 12 residues. The V gene lost 2 bases and the J gene lost 4 bases, with 6 bases spanning the gap. A second PCR, run for roughly 7 to 11 cycles, used a sample-barcoded 5' primer plus a J-beta primer mix. TCRdb passed the 5' RACE reads through MiXCR, listing each CDR3 protein once. The data show some 670,000 distinct CDR3 sequences, with more than 45% seen just once and approximately 13% held by the top ten. This TCR derives from a woman aged 80 or over in good health. Sequencing was done on a sample of blood. The V call is TRBV7-8, the J call TRBJ2-7; no clear D. CDR3: CASSLTRYEQYF. The CDR3 nucleotides are TGTGCCAGCAGCTTAACCCGGTACGAGCAGTACTTC.